The 32 T cell receptor beta chains listed next were all sequenced from one sample in a study of blood T cell repertoires in COVID-19. Some clones are missing from TCRdb's copy, which holds only in-frame ones; the method was immunoSEQ multiplex PCR. The sample holds some 100,000 clones, roughly 88% seen once. What was sequenced was peripheral blood. These receptors were taken from a woman aged 60-75 years with acute or convalescent COVID-19.

The V gene is TRBV6-5, the J gene TRBJ1-2; 7 nucleotides match TRBD1. Germline CDR1 reads MNHEY; CDR2 reads SVGAGI. V lost 6 bases, J lost 5 bases, and 6 bases stayed unmatched. The CDR3 totals 13 residues. The CDR3 loop is CASSADRAYGYTF. In nucleotides, the CDR3 is TGTGCCAGCAGCGCCGACAGGGCGTATGGCTACACCTTC.

The J gene is TRBJ2-1, the V gene TRBV7-9, with D maybe TRBD2 (6 bases). The germline V gene encodes CDR1 SEHNR and CDR2 FQNEAQ (reference sequence). This CDR3 is built from 16 residues. The V end lost 5 bases, the J end lost 5 bases, and 19 bases lay between the germline ends. The CDR3 DNA reads as TGTGCCAGCAGCCCGACGGTAGGAGGGCTCAACAATGAGCAGTTCTTC. Amino acids: CASSPTVGGLNNEQFF. Variable domain in full (rest from reference TRBV7-9 and TRBJ2-1): DTGVSQNPRHKITKRGQNVTFRCDPISEHNRLYWYRQTLGQGPEFLTYFQNEAQLEKSRLLSDRFSAERPKGSFSTLEIQRTEQGDSAMYLCASSPTVGGLNNEQFFGPGTRLTVL.

The chain links TRBV6-5 to TRBJ1-3, with 8 bases identical to TRBD1. V lost 11 bases to trimming and J lost 0 bases; unmatched junction nucleotides: 9. The CDR3 covers 15 residues. The germline V gene encodes CDR1 MNHEY and CDR2 SVGAGI. In DNA, the CDR3 is TGTGCCTCACAGGACAGGGTCTACTCTGGAAACACCATATATTTT. Translation: CASQDRVYSGNTIYF.

J is TRBJ2-1 and V is TRBV7-2; 9 bases match TRBD2. CDR3 length equals 16 residues. J was trimmed by 7 bases and V by 1 base; bases with no gene match: 8. CDR1 SGHTA and CDR2 FQGNSA come from the germline V gene. Here the CDR3 reads CASSLVLAGAGNEQFF. The CDR3 DNA reads TGTGCCAGCAGCTTAGTATTAGCGGGAGCAGGAAATGAGCAGTTCTTC.

J is TRBJ2-5 and V is TRBV2; TRBD1 aligns across 10 bases. The CDR3 runs to 14 residues. V lost 7 bases and J lost 5; bases outside the gene matches: 7. CDR1 and CDR2 from the germline V gene are SNHLY and FYNNEI. CDR3 residues: CASNGQGEGETQYF. CDR3 nucleotides: TGTGCCAGCAACGGACAGGGGGAGGGGGAGACCCAGTACTTC.

The V call is TRBV25-1, the J call TRBJ2-1; 8 bases fit TRBD2. V shed 5 bases and J 4 bases; nucleotides not matched to a gene: 16. This CDR3 region has 18 residues. CDR1 is MGHDK, CDR2 SYGVNS, per germline. The CDR3 DNA follows: TGTGCCAGCAGTACTTCCCACGGGGGTAGCGGGGTATACAATGAGCAGTTCTTC. As protein: CASSTSHGGSGVYNEQFF.

J is TRBJ2-7 and V is TRBV28, with D perhaps TRBD1 (6 bases). Germline CDR1 reads MDHEN; CDR2 reads SYDVKM. This CDR3 comprises 13 residues. Between the trimmed V and J ends, which lost 5 bases and 5 bases, there was a span of 13 bases. The CDR3 is CASSPGAEDEQYF. In DNA form, the CDR3 reads TGTGCCAGCAGTCCAGGGGCCGAGGACGAGCAGTACTTC.

The genes are TRBV2 and TRBJ1-2; D is possibly TRBD1 (6 bases). Trimming shortened V by 5 bases and J by 4 bases, and 14 bases separated the two germline ends. The germline gives CDR1 SNHLY, CDR2 FYNNEI. The CDR3 is 14 amino acids. CDR3 region: CASSQRTVSYGYTF. CDR3 DNA sequence: TGTGCCAGCAGTCAAAGGACAGTCAGCTATGGCTACACCTTC.

The chain links TRBV6-5 to TRBJ2-5; no reliable D call. In germline, CDR1 is MNHEY, CDR2 SVGAGI. The CDR3 covers 14 residues. V was trimmed by 0 bases and J by 1 base, leaving 6 bases between them. CDR3 in DNA: TGTGCCAGCAGTTACTCTGGCCGCCAAGAGACCCAGTACTTC. The encoded protein is CASSYSGRQETQYF.

The chain couples TRBV30 to TRBJ2-5, with D perhaps TRBD2 (6 bases). CDR3 length equals 15 residues. Germline values: CDR1 GTSNPN, CDR2 SVGIG (reference sequence). With 4 bases removed from V and 5 bases from J, the gap between germline ends came to 20 bases. The CDR3 sequence: CAWTSGLPWRETQYF. The CDR3 region has the DNA TGTGCCTGGACCTCGGGACTTCCTTGGCGGGAGACCCAGTACTTC.

This chain connects TRBV28 to TRBJ1-2; no firm D call. Trimming shortened V by 6 bases and J by 3 bases, and 17 bases separated the two germline ends. The CDR3 length is 15 residues. Germline V lookup: CDR1 MDHEN, CDR2 SYDVKM. The CDR3 coding sequence is TGTGCCAGCAGACCGGCCGCAGTGGGCTACTATGGCTACACCTTC. It encodes CASRPAAVGYYGYTF.

The chain joins TRBV19 to TRBJ1-1, with 9 bases lining up with TRBD1. The germline V gene encodes CDR1 LNHDA and CDR2 SQIVND (reference sequence). The CDR3 consists of 14 residues. J was trimmed by 4 bases and V by 11 bases; bases with no gene match: 11. The CDR3, as DNA: TGTGCCTGCTACTCCCGGGACAGGGCCACTGAAGCTTTCTTT. The encoded protein is CACYSRDRATEAFF.

By share, this clone ranks as medium-sized. The chain uses TRBV6-1 and TRBJ2-2; possibly TRBD1 for D (5 bases). CDR3 length: 15 amino acids. Germline loops: CDR1 MNHNS, CDR2 SASEGT. Trimming stripped 2 bases from V and 7 bases from J, with 14 bases between. CDR3 amino acids: CASSERAGAGGELFF. The CDR3 DNA reads as TGTGCCAGCAGTGAAAGGGCTGGGGCTGGCGGGGAGCTGTTTTTT.

This chain uses TRBV5-6 with TRBJ1-1; TRBD1 agrees at 10 bases. There are 15 residues in the CDR3. V lost 2 bases and J lost 4; bases outside the gene matches: 5. Germline V gene sequence: CDR1 SGHDT, CDR2 YYEEEE. DNA of the CDR3: TGTGCCAGCAGCTTCTCGGGACAGGGGCGCACTGAAGCTTTCTTT. Translating gives CASSFSGQGRTEAFF.

The genes are TRBV3-1 (or the pseudogene TRBV3-2) and TRBJ1-4, with D unclear. CDR1 LGHDT and CDR2 YNNKEL come from the germline V gene (reference sequence). Trimming took 2 bases from V and 5 from J, leaving 6 bases between them. The CDR3 is 13 residues long. This chain's CDR3 is CASSQSGNEKLFF. The CDR3 DNA reads as TGTGCCAGCAGCCAATCGGGGAATGAAAAACTGTTTTTT.

The rearrangement links TRBV6-6 to TRBJ2-7; D remains ambiguous. The CDR3 is 11 amino acids. V lost 10 bases to trimming and J lost 4 bases, with 11 bases between them. Germline V gene sequence: CDR1 MNHNY, CDR2 SVGAGI (reference sequence). The CDR3 region is CATRSYYEQYV. The CDR3, as DNA: TGTGCCACGCGTTCATATTACGAGCAGTACGTC.

V is TRBV6-5 and J is TRBJ2-1; TRBD1 is a possible D gene (5 bases). Germline-derived CDR1 and CDR2 are MNHEY and SVGAGI. V was shortened by 6 bases and J by 7 bases, with 19 bases between the two germline ends. The CDR3 runs 15 residues. The CDR3 protein is CASSILGLSSNEQFF. The CDR3 nucleotides read TGTGCCAGCAGCATTCTGGGGCTCAGTAGTAATGAGCAGTTCTTC.

The V and J genes are TRBV6-5 and TRBJ1-2; D ambiguous. Deletions cut 7 bases from V and 6 bases from J, with 18 bases between. Germline CDR1 reads MNHEY; CDR2 reads SVGAGI. There are 14 residues in the CDR3. CDR3 bases: TGTGCCAGCAACGACCTGGGAGGGTACCATGGCTACACCTTC. Translation: CASNDLGGYHGYTF.

The chain couples TRBV6-1 to TRBJ1-1; the D is unclear. V lost 1 base to trimming and J lost 5 bases, with 14 bases between them. Per germline, CDR1 MNHNS and CDR2 SASEGT. The CDR3 contains 15 residues. CDR3 sequence: CASSEGPRRETEAFF. The CDR3 DNA reads TGTGCCAGCAGTGAAGGCCCTAGGAGGGAGACTGAAGCTTTCTTT.

The genes are TRBV27 and TRBJ1-5; D is unresolved. CDR1 and CDR2 (germline): MNHEY, SMNVEV (reference sequence). There are 15 residues in the CDR3. The germline V and J ends were trimmed by 2 bases and 0 bases, with 8 bases remaining between them. The CDR3 loop is CASSLSGNSNQPQHF. The CDR3 nucleotides read TGTGCCAGCAGTTTAAGCGGAAATAGCAATCAGCCCCAGCATTTT.

This rearrangement joins TRBV7-9 to TRBJ1-6; D unclear. CDR3 length equals 14 residues. Germline V lookup: CDR1 SEHNR, CDR2 FQNEAQ (reference sequence). The ends were cut back, 4 bases at V and 5 bases at J, with 9 bases in the middle. CDR3 sequence: CASSSIVDNSPLHF. Written as DNA, the CDR3 is TGTGCCAGCAGCTCGATCGTAGATAATTCACCCCTCCACTTT.

The V gene is TRBV2, the J gene TRBJ2-6, with D unclear. CDR3 length: 15 amino acids. V dropped 1 base and J dropped 3 bases, with 7 bases sitting between them. Germline CDR1 is SNHLY and CDR2 is FYNNEI. The CDR3 sequence is CASSEGLLGANVLTF. The CDR3 region has the DNA TGTGCCAGCAGTGAAGGGCTCCTTGGGGCCAACGTCCTGACTTTC.

This rearrangement joins TRBV7-2 to TRBJ1-3; D might be TRBD1 (5 bases). V gave up 5 bases and J gave up 0 bases, with 8 bases separating them. The CDR3 totals 14 residues. From germline, CDR1 is SGHTA and CDR2 FQGNSA. As DNA, the CDR3 is TGTGCCAGCAGCGGAGGGACCTCTGGAAACACCATATATTTT. It encodes CASSGGTSGNTIYF.

V is TRBV11-1 and J is TRBJ2-7; TRBD1 matches 8 bases. Unmatched junction bases numbered 2, after V lost 2 bases and J lost 2 bases. The CDR3 covers 14 residues. The germline V gene has CDR1 SGHAT and CDR2 FQDESV (reference sequence). For the CDR3, the DNA is TGTGCCAGCAGCTTACAGGGGGCGCCCTACGAGCAGTACTTC. Amino acids: CASSLQGAPYEQYF. Combining the CDR3 with reference TRBV11-1 and TRBJ2-7 gives the whole variable domain EAEVAQSPRYKITEKSQAVAFWCDPISGHATLYWYRQILGQGPELLVQFQDESVVDDSQLPKDRFSAERLKGVDSTLKIQPAELGDSAMYLCASSLQGAPYEQYFGPGTRLTVT.

The rearrangement uses TRBV20-1 and TRBJ1-6; a weak D match, TRBD1 (6 bases). From germline, CDR1 is DFQATT and CDR2 SNEGSKA (reference sequence). V dropped 3 bases and J dropped 7 bases, with 16 bases sitting between them. The CDR3 has 15 residues. CDR3 sequence: CSASWGGQGNSPLHF. The CDR3 coding sequence is TGCAGTGCTAGTTGGGGGGGGCAGGGAAATTCACCCCTCCACTTT.

The rearrangement links TRBV7-3 to TRBJ2-2; 7 bases align to TRBD1. From germline, CDR1 is SGHTA and CDR2 FQGTGA. The junction had 3 bases not matched to a gene; V was cut back by 8 bases and J by 0 bases. CDR3 length: 14 amino acids. This CDR3 is CASRTGANTGELFF. For the CDR3, the DNA is TGTGCCAGCCGTACAGGGGCGAACACCGGGGAGCTGTTTTTT.

The genes are TRBV5-1 and TRBJ1-6; TRBD1 matches 7 bases. V shed 3 bases, J shed 10 bases, and the junction held 13 bases outside the gene matches. CDR3 length: 16 residues. The germline V gene encodes CDR1 SGHRS and CDR2 YFSETQ. The CDR3 sequence is CASSWGSGQRGSPLHF. In nucleotides, the CDR3 is TGCGCCAGCAGCTGGGGGTCGGGACAGAGGGGATCACCCCTCCACTTT.

The chain uses TRBV3-1 (or the pseudogene TRBV3-2) and TRBJ2-2; 14 bases map to TRBD2. CDR1 and CDR2 from the germline V gene are LGHDT and YNNKEL (reference sequence). CDR3 length: 18 amino acids. V lost 4 bases to trimming and J lost 2 bases; unmatched junction nucleotides: 6. In nucleotides, the CDR3 is TGTGCCAGCAGCCGCCGACTAGCGGGAGGGGGAAACACCGGGGAGCTGTTTTTT. This translates into CASSRRLAGGGNTGELFF.

The chain couples TRBV10-1 to TRBJ2-3; no clear D gene. The CDR3 is made up of 15 amino acids. Germline V lookup: CDR1 WNHNN, CDR2 SYGVQD (reference sequence). The V gene lost 1 base and the J gene lost 2 bases, with 10 bases spanning the gap. This CDR3 reads CASSEYVTPTDTQYF. CDR3 nucleotide sequence: TGCGCCAGCAGTGAGTACGTGACTCCCACAGATACGCAGTATTTT.

This clone appeared a few times. This chain links TRBV6-5 with TRBJ1-1; D unclear. CDR3 size: 13 residues. V gave up 7 bases and J gave up 2 bases, with 11 bases separating them. The germline V gene has CDR1 MNHEY and CDR2 SVGAGI. CDR3 region: CASKITENTEAFF. CDR3 in DNA: TGTGCCAGCAAGATCACAGAAAACACTGAAGCTTTCTTT.

This rearrangement joins TRBV19 to TRBJ1-5; 8 bases line up with TRBD1. V lost 0 bases to trimming and J lost 2 bases; unmatched junction nucleotides: 0. The CDR3 sequence is 15 residues long. CDR1 and CDR2 (germline): LNHDA, SQIVND (reference sequence). DNA of the CDR3: TGTGCCAGTAGTATAGAGGGACAGGGCAATCAGCCCCAGCATTTT. Protein: CASSIEGQGNQPQHF.

V and J are TRBV5-5 and TRBJ1-1, with D possibly matching TRBD1 (6 bases). There are 16 residues in the CDR3. The germline V and J ends were trimmed by 3 bases and 5 bases, with 20 bases remaining between them. CDR1 SGHKS and CDR2 YYEKEE come from the germline V gene (reference sequence). This chain's CDR3 is CASSSSPRGAGTEAFF. In nucleotides, the CDR3 is TGTGCCAGCAGCTCCTCTCCCAGGGGAGCGGGGACTGAAGCTTTCTTT.